This T cell receptor (beta chain) was recorded in a study of T cell responses to AZD1222 COVID-19 vaccine. Study-wide points: Increased Spike-specific TCR breadth and depth were observed after two AZD1222 doses. Spike as a whole was targeted by vaccine-associated CD4 TCRs, dominant at 160-218 and 743-854. None of the repertoires were sampled until the peak T cell response had passed. It was only a handful of AZD1222 recipients who were seropositive at baseline.

In the case of this clone: Its antigen is as yet unknown. Distinct nucleotide sequences in the sample also encode this CDR3.

Measured with immunoSEQ multiplex PCR; TCRdb has only the in-frame clones, and not every one. The table records about 150,000 clones, roughly nine tenths of them present only once. The clonotype was recovered from an adult who received the AZD1222 COVID-19 vaccine. Sequenced here: peripheral blood, sampled 28 days after the second AZD1222 dose.

For the CDR3, the DNA is TGTGCCAGCAGCCCCGGATCGGCGAACACTGAAGCTTTCTTT. Translated, it gives CASSPGSANTEAFF. This chain uses TRBV7-2 with TRBJ1-1, with no clear D. V lost 5 bases and J 1 base, leaving 11 bases between the germline ends. The CDR3 loop spans 14 amino acids. Germline loops: CDR1 SGHTA, CDR2 FQGNSA.